The 9 T cell receptor beta chains listed next were all sequenced from one sample in a study of cytomegalovirus exposure and HLA in healthy donors. Primers: 60 Vbeta forward and 13 Jbeta reverse. Assay: immunoSEQ multiplex PCR; the TCRdb copy retains only in-frame clones and omits some. The table has some 81,000 clones, approximately 77% seen once. Sequencing used PBMCs. These receptors were taken from a middle-aged woman in good health and CMV-seropositive.

This clone was observed once. The J gene is TRBJ2-7, the V gene TRBV7-6, with a tentative D call TRBD2 (5 bases). The CDR3 is 14 amino acids. Germline-derived CDR1 and CDR2 are SGHVS and FNYEAQ. With 3 bases removed from V and 7 bases from J, the gap between germline ends came to 16 bases. In nucleotides, the CDR3 is TGTGCCAGCAGCTTCGGGGTATCGGCTACGGAGCAGTACTTC. Translation: CASSFGVSATEQYF.

The J gene is TRBJ2-7, the V gene TRBV6-6; TRBD2 matches 8 bases. Germline CDR1 MNHNY, CDR2 SVGAGI (reference sequence). After removal of 4 bases from V and 3 bases from J, the junction contained 5 bases not matched to a gene. This CDR3 is built from 14 residues. The CDR3: CASSSERERYEQYF. CDR3 nucleotide sequence: TGTGCCAGCAGTTCAGAGCGGGAGCGCTACGAGCAGTACTTC.

The V and J genes are TRBV7-2 and TRBJ2-3, with TRBD2 matching over 14 bases. V was pared by 5 bases and J by 5 bases, with 12 bases of the junction left unmatched. Germline V gene sequence: CDR1 SGHTA, CDR2 FQGNSA. The CDR3 loop spans 18 amino acids. DNA for the CDR3: TGTGCCAGCAGCCCCGGGGGACTAGCGGGGGCCGCAATAGATACGCAGTATTTT. It specifies CASSPGGLAGAAIDTQYF.

This chain joins TRBV7-2 and TRBJ1-2; D perhaps matches TRBD1 (6 bases). The CDR3 runs to 15 residues. Germline V gives CDR1 SGHTA, CDR2 FQGNSA. V was shortened by 5 bases and J by 0 bases, with 13 bases between the two germline ends. This chain's CDR3 is CASSAEDRTNYGYTF. The CDR3 bases are TGTGCCAGCAGCGCGGAGGACAGAACTAACTATGGCTACACCTTC.

The chain is built from TRBV9 and TRBJ2-6, with 7 bases aligning to TRBD2. The germline CDR1 and CDR2 sequences are SGDLS and YYNGEE. The CDR3 runs to 19 residues. Trimming took 1 base from V and 0 from J; bases not matched to a gene: 10. CDR3 region: CASSVSHAGAFSGANVLTF. The CDR3 DNA is TGTGCCAGCAGCGTATCCCACGCGGGAGCGTTCTCTGGGGCCAACGTCCTGACTTTC.

The chain employs TRBV19 and TRBJ2-6; perhaps TRBD1 as D (6 bases). This CDR3 is 13 amino acids long. The V end was cut by 5 bases, the J end by 9 bases, with 11 bases between. From germline, CDR1 is LNHDA and CDR2 SQIVND (reference sequence). CDR3: CASSSDSLNVLTF. The DNA for the CDR3 is TGTGCCAGTAGTTCGGACAGTCTCAACGTCCTGACTTTC.

The gene calls are TRBV18 and TRBJ1-1; a weak D match, TRBD1 (5 bases). Germline CDR1 is KGHSH and CDR2 is LQKENI. The CDR3 loop spans 15 amino acids. V gave up 1 base and J gave up 4 bases, with 13 bases separating them. Here the CDR3 reads CASSPQFGGPTEAFF. The CDR3 bases are TGTGCCAGCTCACCACAGTTCGGGGGTCCCACTGAAGCTTTCTTT.

The chain combines TRBV5-8 with TRBJ2-7; TRBD2 agrees at 10 bases. With 4 bases clipped from V and 3 bases from J, the junction kept 10 bases outside the gene matches. The length of the CDR3 is 16 residues. Germline V gene sequence: CDR1 SGHTS, CDR2 YDEGEE. DNA for the CDR3: TGTGCCAGCAGCATCCCTAGCGGGGGCCTCCTCTACGAGCAGTACTTC. It encodes CASSIPSGGLLYEQYF.

This chain joins TRBV19 and TRBJ2-7; D ambiguous. CDR3 length: 12 residues. V shed 4 bases and J shed 1 base, with 5 bases lying between them. The germline CDR1 and CDR2 sequences are LNHDA and SQIVND (reference sequence). CDR3 region: CASSTGSYEQYF. The CDR3 DNA is TGTGCCAGTAGTACCGGGTCCTACGAGCAGTACTTC.